The clone carrying this T cell receptor (beta chain) appeared a few times. Trimming left V 7 bases short and J 6 bases short, with 14 bases between. Germline lookup yields CDR1 GTSNPN and CDR2 SVGIG (reference sequence). This CDR3 is built from 12 residues. This specimen belongs to a study of blood T cell repertoires in COVID-19. Study-level information: Among Cohort 3 donors, those recovered had two negative PCRs, clearance, or symptom resolution. Samples came from the United States, Italy and Spain, spanning acute and convalescent COVID-19.

Data came from immunoSEQ multiplex PCR; TCRdb stores just in-frame clones and leaves some out. The repertoire has under 150,000 clones, 84% of them found once; the top ten carry under 4.5%. The V call is TRBV30, the J call TRBJ2-3; TRBD2 might be the D (5 bases). The TCR originated in a man aged 45-65 years in a cohort exposed to, infected with or recovered from COVID-19 (not recorded which). The sequenced sample was PBMCs or T cells enriched from blood (not recorded which). The chain's CDR3 is CAFGSSGDTQYF. The DNA for the CDR3 is TGTGCCTTCGGTTCATCGGGGGATACGCAGTATTTT.